The 13 T cell receptor beta chains reported below all come from one sample, sequenced in a study of regulatory T cells in long-lasting Graves disease. Stated time point: newly diagnosed GD, antithyroid drugs for less than 3 months. Researchers made the TCR library from RNA that was extracted from PBMCs. Relying on iRepertoire HTBI primers and Arm-PCR of CDR3 regions, the team built TCR beta libraries. TCRdb processed the multiplex PCR reads anew with MiXCR; each CDR3 protein has one entry. The table shows about 460,000 distinct CDR3 sequences, with 13% to 15% occurring only once. The same sample was also studied in work on T cells in Graves' hyperthyroidism and ophthalmopathy.

Sequencing was performed on peripheral blood mononuclear cells (PBMCs), taken at new diagnosis, from a patient treated with antithyroid drugs. Receptors were obtained from a woman between 45 and 60 years old with Graves disease.

This clonotype was counted a few times. The chain recombines TRBV7-9 with TRBJ2-6; the match to TRBD1 covers 7 bases. This CDR3 spans 16 amino acids. The germline gives CDR1 SEHNR, CDR2 FQNEAQ (reference sequence). Trimming at V came to 5 bases and at J to 0 bases, leaving 4 bases not matched to a gene. The CDR3 reads CASSLDRISGANVLTF. The CDR3 DNA reads TGTGCCAGCAGCCTGGACAGGATCTCTGGGGCCAACGTCCTGACTTTC.

This clonotype has a count of ten or more. The chain recombines TRBV7-9 with TRBJ1-1; 10 nucleotides line up with TRBD1. J gave up 1 base and V 5 bases, and 7 bases lay outside the gene matches. CDR3 length: 16 amino acids. Per germline, CDR1 SEHNR and CDR2 FQNEAQ (reference sequence). CDR3 bases: TGTGCCAGCAGCACCGGGACAGGGGCTACGAACACTGAAGCTTTCTTT. Translating gives CASSTGTGATNTEAFF.

Comments on this clonotype: A read error is possible here, since a much larger clone lies one base away. This chain uses TRBV7-9 with TRBJ1-1; D is unresolved. The CDR3 contains 13 residues. The germline V gene encodes CDR1 SEHNR and CDR2 FQNEAQ (reference sequence). The CDR3 here is CASSLDTDTQAFF. The CDR3 nucleotides read TGTGCCAGCAGCTTAGATACAGACACTCAAGCTTTCTTT.

This clonotype was seen more than once but under ten times. The chain is built from TRBV9 and TRBJ2-3; the match to TRBD2 covers 8 bases. CDR3 length: 17 residues. The germline gives CDR1 SGDLS, CDR2 YYNGEE. V was pared by 3 bases and J by 0 bases, with 9 bases of the junction left unmatched. CDR3 DNA: TGTGCCAGCAGCGCCTCAGTGACTAGCGCCAGCACAGATACGCAGTATTTT. Protein sequence: CASSASVTSASTDTQYF.

This clonotype was detected ten times or more. DNA of the CDR3: TGTGCCAGCAGGGAAGGGACTAACTATGGCTACACCTTC. Encoded protein: CASREGTNYGYTF. The rearrangement uses TRBV12-3 or TRBV12-4 and TRBJ1-2; D ambiguous. With 6 bases removed from V and 0 bases from J, the gap between germline ends came to 8 bases. The CDR3 is made up of 13 amino acids.

This chain joins TRBV7-3 and TRBJ2-3, with 7 bases aligning to TRBD2. V gave up 1 base and J gave up 5 bases; unmatched junction bases: 9. The CDR3 covers 16 residues. Per the germline V gene, CDR1 is SGHTA and CDR2 is FQGTGA. The CDR3 sequence: CASSLIGAGVGDTQYF. The CDR3 DNA reads TGTGCCAGCAGCTTAATAGGGGCGGGAGTGGGAGATACGCAGTATTTT.

Turning to this clonotype: A much more abundant neighbour one base away suggests this may be a read error. The J gene is TRBJ2-7, the V gene TRBV19; 7 bases map to TRBD1. The CDR3 runs to 14 residues. The germline gives CDR1 LNHDA, CDR2 SQIVND (reference sequence). In DNA, the CDR3 is TGTGTCAGTAGTACGACAGGGCGGGCCTACGAGCAGTACTTC. It codes for CVSSTTGRAYEQYF.

This clonotype has ten or more counts. The chain is built from TRBV3-1 and TRBJ2-1; D is possibly TRBD2 (5 bases). V was trimmed by 1 base and J by 10 bases, leaving 14 bases between them. The CDR3 is made up of 14 amino acids. The germline V gene encodes CDR1 LGHDT and CDR2 YNNKEL (reference sequence). CDR3 DNA sequence: TGTGCCAGCAGCCAAGTATCGGGGTATGGGGAGCAGTTCTTC. This sequence encodes CASSQVSGYGEQFF.

This chain uses TRBV9 with TRBJ2-5; TRBD1 is a possible D gene (6 bases). The CDR3 totals 16 residues. The V end was cut by 3 bases, the J end by 7 bases, with 22 bases between. CDR1 is SGDLS and CDR2 is YYNGEE in the germline V gene. CDR3 residues: CASSAATGRRIGTQYF. The CDR3 nucleotides are TGTGCCAGCAGCGCGGCGACAGGTAGAAGAATCGGGACCCAGTACTTC.

The gene calls are TRBV4-1 and TRBJ1-5, with D unresolved. V dropped 0 bases and J dropped 9 bases, with 18 bases sitting between them. The CDR3 has 16 amino acids. The germline V gene has CDR1 MGHRA and CDR2 YSYEKL. Here the CDR3 reads CASSQDVGRVERPQHF. The CDR3 region has the DNA TGCGCCAGCAGCCAAGATGTGGGCCGGGTTGAACGGCCCCAGCATTTT.

This clonotype was detected ten times or more. The rearrangement joins TRBV7-9 to TRBJ1-2, with 7 nucleotides matching TRBD1. Germline V lookup: CDR1 SEHNR, CDR2 FQNEAQ (reference sequence). J lost 4 bases, V lost 5 bases, and 10 bases had no gene match. CDR3 length: 15 residues. CDR3 coding DNA: TGTGCCAGCAGCCAAGACAGGGAATTCCTCTATGGCTACACCTTC. It yields the protein CASSQDREFLYGYTF.

This clonotype has just a few counts. The rearrangement joins TRBV19 to TRBJ2-1; TRBD2 agrees at 9 bases. CDR3 length equals 16 residues. V lost 1 base to trimming and J lost 7 bases; unmatched junction nucleotides: 8. Germline V gene data show CDR1 as LNHDA and CDR2 as SQIVND (reference sequence). The CDR3 sequence: CASSIVSRLAGNEQFF. The CDR3 nucleotides read TGTGCCAGTAGTATAGTGTCTCGGCTAGCGGGAAATGAGCAGTTCTTC.

This clonotype was counted at least ten times. This rearrangement joins TRBV28 to TRBJ2-1; 10 nucleotides agree with TRBD2. Germline-derived CDR1 and CDR2 are MDHEN and SYDVKM. The CDR3 is made up of 15 amino acids. J lost 2 bases, V lost 6 bases, and 4 bases had no gene match. The CDR3 sequence is CASSALAGAYNEQFF. The CDR3 region has the DNA TGTGCCAGCAGCGCCCTAGCGGGAGCCTACAATGAGCAGTTCTTC.